This TCR beta chain was profiled in a study of T cell responses to AZD1222 COVID-19 vaccine. General observations from the study: There were mostly white British donors and more females than males, and clonal diversity was possibly underestimated.

Some clones are missing from TCRdb's copy, which holds only in-frame ones; the method was immunoSEQ multiplex PCR. The repertoire holds hundreds of thousands of clones, with about 94% as singletons. Deletions cut 0 bases from V and 0 bases from J, with 5 bases between. The CDR3 spans 14 residues. The germline V gene encodes CDR1 MNHEY and CDR2 SVGAGI. A remark on this clone: Antigen: not known.

This receptor was taken from an adult who received the AZD1222 COVID-19 vaccine. The material was peripheral blood, obtained 28 days after the second AZD1222 dose. The rearrangement uses TRBV6-5 and TRBJ1-1; D remains unclear. CDR3 bases: TGTGCCAGCAGTTACTCACAGATGAACACTGAAGCTTTCTTT. Protein product: CASSYSQMNTEAFF.